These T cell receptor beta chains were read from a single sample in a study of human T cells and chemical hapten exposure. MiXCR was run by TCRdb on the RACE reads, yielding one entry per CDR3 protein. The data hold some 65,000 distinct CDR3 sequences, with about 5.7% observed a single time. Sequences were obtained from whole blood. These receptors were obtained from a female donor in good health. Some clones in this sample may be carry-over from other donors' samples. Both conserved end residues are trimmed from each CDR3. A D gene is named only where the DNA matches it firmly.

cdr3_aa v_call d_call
SVGGRVNEQY TRBV29-1 TRBD2
AGQTSGRADEQF TRBV7-2 TRBD2
ASSQGLEGEGYGYT TRBV3-1 .
ASSPGLAVNEQF TRBV2 TRBD2
ASSYSGQSYYEQY TRBV6-6 .
ASSHPLRLGGTEAF TRBV4-1 .
ASSFLTGGEQF TRBV12-3/TRBV12-4 .
ASSLVDGLGSYEQY TRBV7-9 .
ASSALPGAVNTGELF TRBV7-9 .
ASSPQTGGFSDTQY TRBV7-9 .
ASSPSPRTSGSVDSDTQY TRBV5-1 TRBD2
ASSQVTGGYEQY TRBV4-1 TRBD1
AASLLPGQGDNEQF TRBV28 TRBD1
ASMGTEAF TRBV10-2 .
ASSLRGGTGELF TRBV3-1 .
ASSALSGILGEQF TRBV12-3/TRBV12-4 .
ASISNTGELF TRBV28 .
SAIPGQVTYEQY TRBV20-1 TRBD1
SARDILAGGDQAKNIQY TRBV20-1 TRBD2
ASSEFQTGGEDGYT TRBV25-1 TRBD1
ASSFVYEGQGGGGELF TRBV7-8 TRBD1
ASSVANTEAF TRBV9 .
ASNGQGIMNTEAF TRBV6-2/TRBV6-3 TRBD1
SAREPVGLTLGTQY TRBV20-1 .
ASSRMSGQNQPQH TRBV4-2 TRBD1
ASSFVVSTDTQY TRBV7-8 .
AISEVEETQY TRBV10-3 .